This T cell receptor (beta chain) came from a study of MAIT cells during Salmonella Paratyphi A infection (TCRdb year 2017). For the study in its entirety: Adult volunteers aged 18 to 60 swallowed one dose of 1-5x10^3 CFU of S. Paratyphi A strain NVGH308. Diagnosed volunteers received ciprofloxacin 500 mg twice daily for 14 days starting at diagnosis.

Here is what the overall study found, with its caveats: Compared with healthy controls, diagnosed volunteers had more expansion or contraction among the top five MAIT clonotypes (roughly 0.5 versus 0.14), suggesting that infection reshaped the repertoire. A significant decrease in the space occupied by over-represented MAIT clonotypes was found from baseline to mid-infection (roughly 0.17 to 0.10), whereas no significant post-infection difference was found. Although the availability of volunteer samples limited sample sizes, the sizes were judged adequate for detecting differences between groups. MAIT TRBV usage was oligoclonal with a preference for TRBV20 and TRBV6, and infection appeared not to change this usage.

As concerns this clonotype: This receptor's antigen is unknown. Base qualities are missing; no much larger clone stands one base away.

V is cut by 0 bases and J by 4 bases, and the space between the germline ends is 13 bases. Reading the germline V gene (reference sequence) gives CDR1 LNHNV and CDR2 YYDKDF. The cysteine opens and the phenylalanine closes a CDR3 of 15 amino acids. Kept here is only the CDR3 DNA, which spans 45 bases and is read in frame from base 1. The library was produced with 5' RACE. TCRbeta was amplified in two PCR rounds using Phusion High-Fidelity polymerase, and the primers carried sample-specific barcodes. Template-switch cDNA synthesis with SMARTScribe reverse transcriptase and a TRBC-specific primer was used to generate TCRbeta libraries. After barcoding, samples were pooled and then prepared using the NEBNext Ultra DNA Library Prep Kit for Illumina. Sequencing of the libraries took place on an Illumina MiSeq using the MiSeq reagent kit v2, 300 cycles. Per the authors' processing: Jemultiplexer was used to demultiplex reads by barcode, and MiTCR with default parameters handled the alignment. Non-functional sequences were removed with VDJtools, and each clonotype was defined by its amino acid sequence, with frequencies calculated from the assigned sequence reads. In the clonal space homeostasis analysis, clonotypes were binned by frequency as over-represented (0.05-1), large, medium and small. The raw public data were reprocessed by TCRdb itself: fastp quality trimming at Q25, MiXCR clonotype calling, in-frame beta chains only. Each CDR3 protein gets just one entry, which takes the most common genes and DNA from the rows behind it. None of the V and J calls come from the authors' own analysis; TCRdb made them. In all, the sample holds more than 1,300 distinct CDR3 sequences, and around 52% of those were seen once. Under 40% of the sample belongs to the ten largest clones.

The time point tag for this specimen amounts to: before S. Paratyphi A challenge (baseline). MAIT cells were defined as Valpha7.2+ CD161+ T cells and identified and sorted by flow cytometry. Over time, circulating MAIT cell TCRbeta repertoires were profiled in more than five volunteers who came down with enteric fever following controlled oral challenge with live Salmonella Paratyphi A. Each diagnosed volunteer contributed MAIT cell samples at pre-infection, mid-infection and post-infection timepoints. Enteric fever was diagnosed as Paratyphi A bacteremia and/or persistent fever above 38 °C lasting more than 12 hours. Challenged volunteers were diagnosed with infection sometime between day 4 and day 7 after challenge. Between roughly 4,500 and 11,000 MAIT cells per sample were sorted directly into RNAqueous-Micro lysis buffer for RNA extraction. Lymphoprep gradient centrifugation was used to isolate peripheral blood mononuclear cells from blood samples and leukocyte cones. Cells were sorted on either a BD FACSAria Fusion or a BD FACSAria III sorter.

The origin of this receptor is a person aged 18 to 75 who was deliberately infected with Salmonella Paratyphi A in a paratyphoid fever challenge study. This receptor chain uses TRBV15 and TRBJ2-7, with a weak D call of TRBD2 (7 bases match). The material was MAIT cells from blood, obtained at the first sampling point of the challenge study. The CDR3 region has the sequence CATSRERGGAYEQYF. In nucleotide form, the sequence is TGTGCCACCAGCAGAGAGCGCGGGGGCGCGTACGAGCAGTACTTC.